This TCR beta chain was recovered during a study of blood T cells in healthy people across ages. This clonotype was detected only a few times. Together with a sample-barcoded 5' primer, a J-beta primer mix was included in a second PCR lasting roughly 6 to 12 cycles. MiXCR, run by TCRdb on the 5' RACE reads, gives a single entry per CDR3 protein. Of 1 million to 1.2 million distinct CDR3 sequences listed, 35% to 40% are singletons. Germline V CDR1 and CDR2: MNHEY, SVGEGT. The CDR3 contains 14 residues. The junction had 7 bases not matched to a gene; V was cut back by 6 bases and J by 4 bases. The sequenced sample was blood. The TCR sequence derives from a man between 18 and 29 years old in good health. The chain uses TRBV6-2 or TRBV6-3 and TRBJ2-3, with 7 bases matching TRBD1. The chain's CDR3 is CASSQTGSADTQYF. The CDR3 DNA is TGTGCCAGCAGCCAGACAGGGTCCGCAGATACGCAGTATTTT.